This T cell receptor beta chain was sequenced during a study of CD8+CD57+ T cells in acquired aplastic anemia. The wider study: DNA per sorted CD4+ or CD8+ sample ranged roughly 0.19 to 27.4 ug, averaging approximately 3.3 ug.

Looked up from germline, CDR1 is SNHLY and CDR2 is FYNNEI. Trimming cost V 2 bases and J 1 base, with 11 bases left between them. The CDR3 has 15 residues. Patients who underwent sequencing had shown CD8+CD57+ cell expansion by flow cytometry. Profiles of TCR beta VDJ and CDR3 were generated from a genomic DNA template. Using its own MiXCR run on the reads, TCRdb lists one record per CDR3 protein. The profile covers 75,000 to 80,000 distinct CDR3 sequences, with about 70% appearing a single time and around 80% taken by the ten largest. The sequenced sample consisted of sorted CD4+, CD8+, or CD8+CD57+ T cells (not recorded which) from PBMCs. V gene TRBV2 combines with J gene TRBJ1-1; TRBD1 might be the D (6 bases). The receptor's source is a human donor with aplastic anemia. The chain's CDR3 is CASSEQTGRNTEAFF. As DNA, the CDR3 is TGTGCCAGCAGTGAACAAACAGGGAGGAACACTGAAGCTTTCTTT.